The 29 T cell receptor beta chains in this list originate from one sample, sequenced in a study of blood T cell repertoires in COVID-19. Sequencing used immunoSEQ multiplex PCR; TCRdb keeps in-frame clones, though not all of them. The data contain approximately 60,000 clones, under 95% of them seen just once; the ten biggest clones take up about 3%. The specimen sequenced was peripheral blood. Receptor source: a man in his 70s with active COVID-19.

The chain uses TRBV6-4 and TRBJ1-4; 10 nucleotides align to TRBD1. This CDR3 comprises 17 residues. Looked up from germline, CDR1 is MRHNA and CDR2 is SNTAGT. With 2 bases clipped from V and 3 bases from J, the junction kept 6 bases outside the gene matches. The CDR3 sequence: CASSDPGQGLSNEKLFF. In nucleotides, the CDR3 is TGTGCCAGCAGTGACCCGGGACAGGGGTTATCTAATGAAAAACTGTTTTTT.

The rearrangement links TRBV5-6 to TRBJ1-5; tentatively, D is TRBD1 (6 bases). Between the trimmed V and J ends, which lost 2 bases and 6 bases, there was a span of 12 bases. CDR1 and CDR2 from the germline V gene are SGHDT and YYEEEE. The CDR3 runs to 14 residues. The CDR3 loop reads CASSFRGAGQPQHF. The CDR3 DNA reads as TGTGCCAGCAGCTTTCGGGGGGCCGGTCAGCCCCAGCATTTT.

The chain combines TRBV6-5 with TRBJ2-1; 9 nucleotides match TRBD2. The V gene end was trimmed by 7 bases and the J gene end by 4 bases; junction bases not matched to a gene: 8. Germline lookup yields CDR1 MNHEY and CDR2 SVGAGI. This CDR3 is 15 amino acids long. The CDR3 bases are TGTGCCAGCACTAGTAGCGGGGGACGATACAATGAGCAGTTCTTC. Translated: CASTSSGGRYNEQFF.

The gene calls are TRBV7-2 and TRBJ2-5; 12 bases line up with TRBD2. The CDR3 loop spans 15 amino acids. Losses at the gene ends were 1 base for V and 5 bases for J; bases not matched to a gene: 2. Germline CDR1 reads SGHTA; CDR2 reads FQGNSA. CDR3 amino acids: CASSLGLAGGETQYF. CDR3 bases: TGTGCCAGCAGCTTAGGGCTAGCGGGGGGGGAGACCCAGTACTTC.

The rearrangement joins TRBV2 to TRBJ2-1, with a weak D call TRBD2 (7 bases). The CDR3 sequence is 17 residues long. The V gene lost 0 bases and the J gene lost 4 bases, with 16 bases spanning the gap. CDR1 and CDR2 from the germline V gene are SNHLY and FYNNEI. The CDR3 coding sequence is TGTGCCAGCAGTGAAGCGGGTGGGGGGGCCCCTTACAATGAGCAGTTCTTC. This encodes CASSEAGGGAPYNEQFF. Complete variable domain (other parts from reference TRBV2 and TRBJ2-1): EPEVTQTPSHQVTQMGQEVILRCVPISNHLYFYWYRQILGQKVEFLVSFYNNEISEKSEIFDDQFSVERPDGSNFTLKIRSTKLEDSAMYFCASSEAGGGAPYNEQFFGPGTRLTVL.

V usage is TRBV5-1 and J usage is TRBJ2-3; the match to TRBD2 covers 8 bases. The CDR3 is 15 residues long. V shed 1 base, J shed 0 bases, and the junction held 1 base outside the gene matches. Germline V CDR1 and CDR2: SGHRS, YFSETQ. CDR3 in amino acids: CASSLSGGSTDTQYF. CDR3 coding DNA: TGCGCCAGCAGCTTGAGCGGGGGTAGCACAGATACGCAGTATTTT.

The chain employs TRBV13 and TRBJ2-1; 9 bases align to TRBD2. The CDR3 runs to 19 residues. Germline loops: CDR1 PRHDT, CDR2 FYEKMQ (reference sequence). The V gene end was trimmed by 4 bases and the J gene end by 0 bases; junction bases not matched to a gene: 13. The CDR3 spells CASSYPRSGGTISYNEQFF. CDR3 sequence (DNA): TGTGCCAGCAGCTACCCCCGGAGCGGGGGGACGATCTCCTACAATGAGCAGTTCTTC.

The V and J genes are TRBV15 and TRBJ2-3; D is unclear. Germline values: CDR1 LNHNV, CDR2 YYDKDF (reference sequence). V lost 0 bases and J lost 2, with 9 bases in between. This CDR3 is 15 amino acids long. CDR3 DNA: TGTGCCACCAGCAGAGATAGATTATCCACAGATACGCAGTATTTT. Its protein product is CATSRDRLSTDTQYF.

J is TRBJ1-6 and V is TRBV5-4; 7 bases map to TRBD1. CDR3 size: 14 residues. In germline, CDR1 is SGHNT, CDR2 YYREEE (reference sequence). V gave up 10 bases and J gave up 5 bases; unmatched junction bases: 9. The CDR3 nucleotides read TGTGCCGCCGGGGGCCAGGGGGATAATTCACCCCTCCACTTT. Its translation is CAAGGQGDNSPLHF.

The chain combines TRBV6-6 with TRBJ1-1, with 9 bases that match TRBD1. CDR3 length: 14 amino acids. In germline, CDR1 is MNHNY, CDR2 SVGAGI (reference sequence). The V gene end was trimmed by 2 bases and the J gene end by 6 bases; junction bases not matched to a gene: 4. Written as DNA, the CDR3 is TGTGCCAGCAGTTACGTAGGACAGGGGTCTGAAGCTTTCTTT. Translation gives CASSYVGQGSEAFF.

This chain uses TRBV18 with TRBJ1-5, with TRBD1 matching 9 bases. From germline, CDR1 is KGHSH and CDR2 LQKENI. This CDR3 comprises 15 residues. Germline trimming cut 4 bases from V and 0 bases from J; bases unmatched to any gene: 1. Here the CDR3 reads CASSRGQGSNQPQHF. The CDR3, as DNA: TGTGCCAGCTCACGGGGACAGGGTAGCAATCAGCCCCAGCATTTT.

The V gene is TRBV3-1 (or the pseudogene TRBV3-2), the J gene TRBJ1-3; D possibly corresponds to TRBD1 (6 bases). The ends were cut back, 3 bases at V and 4 bases at J, with 13 bases in the middle. The CDR3 covers 15 residues. CDR1 LGHDT and CDR2 YNNKEL come from the germline V gene (reference sequence). The CDR3 bases are TGTGCCAGCAGCCAGTACGGGGGGCAAGGAAACACCATATATTTT. This translates into CASSQYGGQGNTIYF.

This clone was observed a single time. The V and J genes are TRBV5-8 and TRBJ2-1; D may be TRBD2 (7 bases). Trimming left V 2 bases short and J 9 bases short, with 18 bases between. Germline loops: CDR1 SGHTS, CDR2 YDEGEE. The CDR3 runs to 15 residues. The CDR3 bases are TGTGCCAGCAGCTTTGGAGGGGGGGCCGTTGCTGAGCAGTTCTTC. Amino acid sequence: CASSFGGGAVAEQFF.

The rearrangement links TRBV7-2 to TRBJ2-5; D ambiguous. V was shortened by 5 bases and J by 3 bases, with 16 bases between the two germline ends. Germline CDR1 is SGHTA and CDR2 is FQGNSA. The CDR3 runs 15 residues. CDR3: CASSPSARWEETQYF. The CDR3 bases are TGTGCCAGCAGCCCCTCGGCGAGGTGGGAAGAGACCCAGTACTTC. The full variable domain, completed using reference TRBV7-2 and TRBJ2-5, is GAGVSQSPSNKVTEKGKDVELRCDPISGHTALYWYRQSLGQGLEFLIYFQGNSAPDKSGLPSDRFSAERTGGSVSTLTIQRTQQEDSAVYLCASSPSARWEETQYFGPGTRLLVL.

The CDR3 sequence: CASGLQTGDEQFF. CDR3 nucleotide sequence: TGTGCTAGTGGTTTGCAGACAGGCGATGAGCAGTTCTTC. This sequence joins TRBV12-5 and TRBJ2-1; the D gene is possibly TRBD1 (6 bases). This CDR3 region has 13 residues. Germline V CDR1 and CDR2: LGHNT, FRNRAP. V lost 2 bases and J 8 bases, leaving 10 bases between the germline ends.

V usage is TRBV9 and J usage is TRBJ2-3; 8 bases line up with TRBD2. Germline V lookup: CDR1 SGDLS, CDR2 YYNGEE. After removal of 1 base from V and 4 bases from J, the junction contained 5 bases not matched to a gene. The length of the CDR3 is 15 residues. CDR3 loop: CASSVRTSGSDTQYF. CDR3 coding DNA: TGTGCCAGCAGCGTACGTACTAGCGGTTCAGATACGCAGTATTTT.

This sequence joins TRBV3-1 (or the pseudogene TRBV3-2) and TRBJ1-2; D is uncertain. CDR3 length: 16 amino acids. CDR1 is LGHDT, CDR2 YNNKEL, per germline (reference sequence). Trimming stripped 1 base from V and 0 bases from J, with 12 bases between. The CDR3 sequence is CASSQGAIGTNYGYTF. For the CDR3, the DNA is TGTGCCAGCAGCCAAGGAGCGATTGGTACTAACTATGGCTACACCTTC.

The chain uses TRBV27 and TRBJ2-1; TRBD1 matches at 9 bases. Germline-derived CDR1 and CDR2 are MNHEY and SMNVEV (reference sequence). Losses at the gene ends were 6 bases for V and 13 bases for J; bases not matched to a gene: 16. The CDR3 has 15 amino acids. The CDR3 DNA is TGTGCCAGCAGCGGACTGCTCCGGGACAGGGAGCCCCAGTTCTTC. It encodes CASSGLLRDREPQFF.

The chain joins TRBV6-1 to TRBJ2-7, with D perhaps TRBD1 (5 bases). V shed 2 bases and J shed 0 bases, with 14 bases lying between them. The CDR3 sequence is 16 residues long. Germline-derived CDR1 and CDR2 are MNHNS and SASEGT. CDR3 protein: CASSEFYRSGSYEQYV. The CDR3 DNA is TGTGCCAGCAGTGAATTCTACAGGTCCGGCTCCTACGAGCAGTACGTC.

This chain links TRBV7-3 with TRBJ2-5, with TRBD1 identical over 8 bases. The trim removed 5 bases at V and 0 bases at J, leaving 5 bases unmatched. This CDR3 is 15 amino acids long. The V gene's germline CDR1 is SGHTA and CDR2 FQGTGA. In DNA, the CDR3 is TGTGCCAGCAGCGTGGGACAGGTTTACCAAGAGACCCAGTACTTC. Amino acid sequence: CASSVGQVYQETQYF.

The chain has TRBV7-8 and TRBJ2-3; 8 bases fit TRBD2. There are 18 residues in the CDR3. Germline-derived CDR1 and CDR2 are SGHVS and FQNEAQ. The J segment lost 0 bases and the V segment lost 2 bases, leaving 10 bases of the junction unmatched. The CDR3 DNA reads TGTGCCAGCAGCTTAAATACGGGGGGGCCGAGGAGCACAGATACGCAGTATTTT. Amino acid sequence: CASSLNTGGPRSTDTQYF. Full variable domain (remainder filled in from reference TRBV7-8 and TRBJ2-3): GAGVSQSPRYKVAKRGQDVALRCDPISGHVSLFWYQQALGQGPEFLTYFQNEAQLDKSGLPSDRFFAERPEGSVSTLKIQRTQQEDSAVYLCASSLNTGGPRSTDTQYFGPGTRLTVL.

This clone was seen just once. This rearrangement joins TRBV6-6 to TRBJ2-2; possible D gene TRBD2, 5 bases. CDR1 is MNHNY and CDR2 is SVGAGI in the germline V gene (reference sequence). This CDR3 is 14 amino acids long. Trimming pared 2 bases from V and 5 bases from J, leaving 9 bases between. The CDR3 reads CASSYEGRTGELFF. CDR3 DNA: TGTGCCAGCAGTTACGAGGGAAGGACCGGGGAGCTGTTTTTT.

This chain connects TRBV7-6 to TRBJ1-4; D might be TRBD1 (5 bases). The germline V and J ends were trimmed by 1 base and 0 bases, with 15 bases remaining between them. CDR1 is SGHVS, CDR2 FNYEAQ, per germline. The CDR3 covers 18 residues. CDR3 coding DNA: TGTGCCAGCAGCTTAGTTGGGGGGGGAGCAACAACTAATGAAAAACTGTTTTTT. This encodes CASSLVGGGATTNEKLFF.

CDR3 region: CASVFSDRQNTEAFF. CDR3 sequence (DNA): TGTGCTAGTGTCTTCTCCGACAGACAGAACACTGAAGCTTTCTTT. The chain has TRBV12-5 and TRBJ1-1; D perhaps matches TRBD1 (5 bases). CDR1 is LGHNT and CDR2 is FRNRAP in the germline V gene. The CDR3 is made up of 15 amino acids. Deletions cut 7 bases from V and 1 base from J, with 16 bases between.

The chain uses TRBV28 and TRBJ1-2; D is possibly TRBD1 (5 bases). V was clipped by 5 bases and J by 4 bases, with 14 bases between them. Germline V gene lookup returns CDR1 MDHEN and CDR2 SYDVKM. The CDR3 loop spans 14 amino acids. The CDR3 reads CASSGNRLGYGYTF. DNA for the CDR3: TGTGCCAGCAGTGGAAACAGGCTTGGCTATGGCTACACCTTC.

The chain is built from TRBV5-1 and TRBJ2-1, with 9 bases matching TRBD1. V dropped 4 bases and J dropped 12; count of bases not matched to a gene: 5. Germline V CDR1 and CDR2: SGHRS, YFSETQ. The CDR3 spans 12 residues. The CDR3 is CASSISTGGQFF. CDR3 coding DNA: TGCGCCAGCAGCATTTCGACAGGGGGGCAGTTCTTC.

In DNA, the CDR3 is TGTGCCAGCAGCTTACAGGGAGAAGCTTTCTTT. This codes for CASSLQGEAFF. J is TRBJ1-1 and V is TRBV11-3; D perhaps matches TRBD1 (5 bases). The V and J ends lost 2 bases and 8 bases respectively, with 6 bases between them. The CDR3 is 11 amino acids. Germline lookup yields CDR1 SGHNT and CDR2 YENEEA.

This clone was counted once. This sequence joins TRBV7-9 and TRBJ2-1; 11 bases align to TRBD2. Per the germline V gene, CDR1 is SEHNR and CDR2 is FQNEAQ (reference sequence). The CDR3 loop spans 14 amino acids. V trimming: 6 bases; J trimming: 6 bases; junction bases outside the gene matches: 4. The CDR3 is CASSTSGGSNEQFF. The CDR3 bases are TGTGCCAGCAGTACTAGCGGGGGCAGCAATGAGCAGTTCTTC.

In its sample, this clone was seen once. The gene calls are TRBV7-9 and TRBJ2-1; TRBD1 matches 7 bases. Germline CDR1 SEHNR, CDR2 FQNEAQ (reference sequence). Trimming took 5 bases from V and 2 from J; bases not matched to a gene: 9. This CDR3 region has 16 residues. The CDR3 loop reads CASSNSTGSPYNEQFF. The CDR3 nucleotides read TGTGCCAGCAGCAACTCGACAGGGAGTCCCTACAATGAGCAGTTCTTC.